This T cell receptor (beta chain) originates from a study of tumor-infiltrating lymphocytes in primary liver carcinoma. Co-extraction yielded RNA and DNA from approximately 20-30 mg of unsorted bulk tissue. The authors made TCR beta cDNA from approximately 500 ng total RNA with a constant-region primer. Investigators got TCR beta libraries out of three nested multiplex PCR rounds, done with slightly modified ARM-PCR. It was with TRBV1-TRBV30 forward primers and a C-beta reverse primer that the first two PCR rounds were run, at around 11 cycles each. Via MiXCR, TCRdb re-called the multiplex PCR reads, giving one row per CDR3 protein. The data contain about 130,000 distinct CDR3 sequences, 64% of them singletons. Study outcomes and limitations: Tumor region pairs outstripped tumor-adjacent and tumor-blood pairs in overlap.

About this clonotype: Its antigen is currently unknown. One junction end does not reproduce the germline sequence, and a read error may be involved.

Germline V lookup: CDR1 MNHNS, CDR2 SASEGT. The CDR3 spans 16 residues. The sequenced sample was liver tumor tissue from sampling region 3. As to subset: tumor region T3, left-lateral pole. The chain combines TRBV6-1 with TRBJ1-2; D remains ambiguous. This clonotype was obtained from a woman aged 60-75 years with primary liver carcinoma and hepatitis B virus infection. CDR3 in DNA: TGTGCCAGCTGTGAGGTACTCGGCAATGCTAACTATGGCTACACCTTC. It yields the protein CASCEVLGNANYGYTF.